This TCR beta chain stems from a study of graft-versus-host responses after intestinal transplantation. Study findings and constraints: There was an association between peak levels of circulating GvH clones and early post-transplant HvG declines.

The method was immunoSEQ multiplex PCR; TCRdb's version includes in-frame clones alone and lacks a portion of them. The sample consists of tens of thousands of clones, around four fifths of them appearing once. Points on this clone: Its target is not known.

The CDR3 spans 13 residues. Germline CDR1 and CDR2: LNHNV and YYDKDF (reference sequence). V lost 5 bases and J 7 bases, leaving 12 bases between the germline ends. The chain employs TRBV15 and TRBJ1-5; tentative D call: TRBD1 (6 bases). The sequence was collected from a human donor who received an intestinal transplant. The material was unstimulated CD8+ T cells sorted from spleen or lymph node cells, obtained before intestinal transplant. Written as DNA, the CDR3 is TGTGCCACCAGCCAAGGGACACCCCAGCCCCAGCATTTT. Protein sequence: CATSQGTPQPQHF.